The clone carrying this T cell receptor beta chain was seen only a few times. Its antigen is currently unknown. The source of the sample is a study of T cell responses to AZD1222 COVID-19 vaccine. Findings and limits, study-wide: Among the donors, most were white British and more were female, and clonal diversity was possibly underestimated. Spike as a whole was targeted by vaccine-associated CD4 TCRs, dominant at 160-218 and 743-854.

Sequencing was performed with immunoSEQ multiplex PCR; in TCRdb, only in-frame clones are kept and a portion is missing. The sample shows some 80,000 clones, approximately 86% of them seen only once. The receptor's source is an adult in good health. The sequencing used peripheral blood, collected on day 0 of MenACWY control vaccination.

In nucleotides, the CDR3 is TGTGCCAGCAGTCTTCGGGAGGGGGGGTTTGAGCAGTTCTTC. Its translation is CASSLREGGFEQFF. J is TRBJ2-1 and V is TRBV6-4, with TRBD2 identical over 8 bases. The CDR3 contains 14 residues. Germline V gene sequence: CDR1 MRHNA, CDR2 SNTAGT. The V and J ends lost 5 bases and 9 bases, in that order; junction bases with no gene match: 9.